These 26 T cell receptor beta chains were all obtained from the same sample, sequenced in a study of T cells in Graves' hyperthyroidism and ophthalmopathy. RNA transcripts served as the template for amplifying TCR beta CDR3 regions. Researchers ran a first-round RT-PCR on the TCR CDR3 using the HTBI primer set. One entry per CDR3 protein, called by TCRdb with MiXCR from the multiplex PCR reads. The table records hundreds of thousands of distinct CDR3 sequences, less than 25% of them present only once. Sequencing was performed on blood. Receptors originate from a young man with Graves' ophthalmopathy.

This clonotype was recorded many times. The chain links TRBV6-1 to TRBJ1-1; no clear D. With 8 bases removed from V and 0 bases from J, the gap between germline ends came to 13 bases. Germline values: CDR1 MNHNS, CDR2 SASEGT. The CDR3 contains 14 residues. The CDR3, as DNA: TGTGCCAGCTCGATTGGGAACTTGAACACTGAAGCTTTCTTT. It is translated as CASSIGNLNTEAFF.

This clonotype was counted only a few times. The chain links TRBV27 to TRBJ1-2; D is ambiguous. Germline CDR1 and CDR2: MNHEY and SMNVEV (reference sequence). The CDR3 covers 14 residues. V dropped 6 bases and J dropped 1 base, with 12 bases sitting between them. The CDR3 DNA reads TGTGCCAGCAGGCCCAGCTCTCTTAACTATGGCTACACCTTC. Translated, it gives CASRPSSLNYGYTF.

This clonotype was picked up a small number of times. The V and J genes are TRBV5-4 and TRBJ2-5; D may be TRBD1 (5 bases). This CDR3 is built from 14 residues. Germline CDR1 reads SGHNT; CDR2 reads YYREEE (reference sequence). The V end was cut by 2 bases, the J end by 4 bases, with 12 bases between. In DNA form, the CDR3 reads TGTGCCAGCAGCTTACCAGGGTTCCGAGAGACCCAGTACTTC. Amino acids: CASSLPGFRETQYF. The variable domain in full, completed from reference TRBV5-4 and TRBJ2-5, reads ETGVTQSPTHLIKTRGQQVTLRCSSQSGHNTVSWYQQALGQGPQFIFQYYREEENGRGNFPPRFSGLQFPNYSSELNVNALELDDSALYLCASSLPGFRETQYFGPGTRLLVL.

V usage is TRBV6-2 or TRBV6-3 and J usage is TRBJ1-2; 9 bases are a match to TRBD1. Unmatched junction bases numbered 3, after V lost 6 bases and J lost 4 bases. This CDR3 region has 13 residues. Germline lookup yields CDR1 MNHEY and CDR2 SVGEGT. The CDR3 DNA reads TGTGCCAGCAGCAACAGGGGGCTCTATGGCTACACCTTC. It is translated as CASSNRGLYGYTF.

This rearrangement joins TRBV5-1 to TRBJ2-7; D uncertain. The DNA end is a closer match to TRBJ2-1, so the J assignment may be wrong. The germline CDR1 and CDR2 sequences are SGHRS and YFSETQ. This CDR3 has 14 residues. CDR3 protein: CASTPQPAPGEQFF. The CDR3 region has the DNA TGCGCCAGCACCCCACAGCCGGCTCCTGGCGAGCAGTTCTTC.

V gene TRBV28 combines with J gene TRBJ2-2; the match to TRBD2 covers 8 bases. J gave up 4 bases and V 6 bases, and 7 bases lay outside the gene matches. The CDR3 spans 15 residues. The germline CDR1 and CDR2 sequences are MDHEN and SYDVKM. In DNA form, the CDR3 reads TGTGCCAGCAGAGGCGCGGGAGGTACCACCGGGGAGCTGTTTTTT. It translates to CASRGAGGTTGELFF.

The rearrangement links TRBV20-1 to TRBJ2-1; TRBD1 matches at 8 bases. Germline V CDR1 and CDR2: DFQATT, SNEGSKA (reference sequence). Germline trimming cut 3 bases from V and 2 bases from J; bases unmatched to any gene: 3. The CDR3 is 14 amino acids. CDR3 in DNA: TGCAGTGCTAGGGACAGGGCCCCCTACAATGAGCAGTTCTTC. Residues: CSARDRAPYNEQFF.

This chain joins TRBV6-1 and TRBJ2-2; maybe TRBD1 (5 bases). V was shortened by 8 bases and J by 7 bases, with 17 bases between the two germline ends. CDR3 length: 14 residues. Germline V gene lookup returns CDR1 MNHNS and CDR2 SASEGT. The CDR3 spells CASSKAGKDGELFF. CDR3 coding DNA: TGTGCCAGCTCTAAGGCAGGGAAGGACGGGGAGCTGTTTTTT.

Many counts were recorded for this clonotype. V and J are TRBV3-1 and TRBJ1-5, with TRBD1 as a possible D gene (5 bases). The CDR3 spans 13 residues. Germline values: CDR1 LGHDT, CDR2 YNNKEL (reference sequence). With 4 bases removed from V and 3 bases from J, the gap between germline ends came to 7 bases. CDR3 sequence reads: CASSRQNNQPQHF. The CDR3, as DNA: TGTGCCAGCAGCCGACAGAACAATCAGCCCCAGCATTTT.

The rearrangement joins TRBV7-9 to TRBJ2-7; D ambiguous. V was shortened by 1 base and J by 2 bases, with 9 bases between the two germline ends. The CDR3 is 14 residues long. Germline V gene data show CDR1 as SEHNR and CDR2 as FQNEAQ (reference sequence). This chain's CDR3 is CASSLVPDPYEQYF. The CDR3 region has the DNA TGTGCCAGCAGCTTAGTACCAGACCCCTACGAGCAGTACTTC.

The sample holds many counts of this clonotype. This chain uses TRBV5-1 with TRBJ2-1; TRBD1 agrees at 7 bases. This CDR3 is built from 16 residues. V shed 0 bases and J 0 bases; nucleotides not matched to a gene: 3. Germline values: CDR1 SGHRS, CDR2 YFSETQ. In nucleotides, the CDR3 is TGCGCCAGCAGCTTGGCAGGGGACAGCTCCTACAATGAGCAGTTCTTC. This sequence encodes CASSLAGDSSYNEQFF.

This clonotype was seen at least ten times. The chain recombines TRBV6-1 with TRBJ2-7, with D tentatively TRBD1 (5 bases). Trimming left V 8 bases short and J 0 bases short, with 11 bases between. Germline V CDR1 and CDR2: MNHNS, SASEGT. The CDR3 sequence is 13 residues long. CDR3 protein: CASARQSSYEQYF. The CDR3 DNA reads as TGTGCCAGCGCCCGACAGTCCTCCTACGAGCAGTACTTC.

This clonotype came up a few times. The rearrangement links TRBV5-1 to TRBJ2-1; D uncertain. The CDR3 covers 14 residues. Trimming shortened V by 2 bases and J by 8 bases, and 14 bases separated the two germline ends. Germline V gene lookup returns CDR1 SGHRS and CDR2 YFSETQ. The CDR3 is CASSLRAPGDEQFF. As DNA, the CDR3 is TGCGCCAGCAGCTTAAGGGCCCCAGGTGATGAGCAGTTCTTC. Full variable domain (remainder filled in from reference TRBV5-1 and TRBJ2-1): KAGVTQTPRYLIKTRGQQVTLSCSPISGHRSVSWYQQTPGQGLQFLFEYFSETQRNKGNFPGRFSGRQFSNSRSEMNVSTLELGDSALYLCASSLRAPGDEQFFGPGTRLTVL.

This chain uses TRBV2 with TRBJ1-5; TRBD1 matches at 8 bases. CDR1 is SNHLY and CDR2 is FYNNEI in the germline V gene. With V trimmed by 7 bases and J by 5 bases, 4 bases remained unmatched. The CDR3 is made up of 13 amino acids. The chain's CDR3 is CASMDRDDQPQHF. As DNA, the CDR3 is TGTGCCAGCATGGACAGGGATGATCAGCCCCAGCATTTT.

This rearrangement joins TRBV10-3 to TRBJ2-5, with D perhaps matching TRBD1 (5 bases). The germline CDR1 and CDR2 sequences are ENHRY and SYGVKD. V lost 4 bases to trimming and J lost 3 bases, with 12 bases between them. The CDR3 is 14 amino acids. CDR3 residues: CAISGDQGKETQYF. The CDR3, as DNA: TGTGCCATCAGTGGGGATCAGGGAAAAGAGACCCAGTACTTC.

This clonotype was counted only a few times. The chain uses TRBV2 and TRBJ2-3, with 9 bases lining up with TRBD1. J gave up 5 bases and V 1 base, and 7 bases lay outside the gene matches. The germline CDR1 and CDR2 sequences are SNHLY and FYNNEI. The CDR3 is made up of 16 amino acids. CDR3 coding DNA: TGTGCCAGCAGTGAAGGAAACAGGGGGCTCGGAGATACGCAGTATTTT. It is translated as CASSEGNRGLGDTQYF. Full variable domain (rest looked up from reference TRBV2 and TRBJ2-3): EPEVTQTPSHQVTQMGQEVILRCVPISNHLYFYWYRQILGQKVEFLVSFYNNEISEKSEIFDDQFSVERPDGSNFTLKIRSTKLEDSAMYFCASSEGNRGLGDTQYFGPGTRLTVL.

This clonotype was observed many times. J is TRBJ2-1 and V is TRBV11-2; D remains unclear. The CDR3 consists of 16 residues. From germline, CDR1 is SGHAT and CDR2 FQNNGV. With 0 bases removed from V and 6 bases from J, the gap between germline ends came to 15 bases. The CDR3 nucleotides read TGTGCCAGCAGCTTAGAGGTGACTTATAGGTTCAATGAGCAGTTCTTC. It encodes CASSLEVTYRFNEQFF.

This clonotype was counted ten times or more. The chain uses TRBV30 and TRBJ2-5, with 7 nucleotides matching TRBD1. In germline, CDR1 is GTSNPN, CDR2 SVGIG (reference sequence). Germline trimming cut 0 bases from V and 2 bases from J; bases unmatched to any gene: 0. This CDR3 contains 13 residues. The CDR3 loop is CAWSVRGQETQYF. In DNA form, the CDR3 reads TGTGCCTGGAGTGTCAGGGGGCAAGAGACCCAGTACTTC.

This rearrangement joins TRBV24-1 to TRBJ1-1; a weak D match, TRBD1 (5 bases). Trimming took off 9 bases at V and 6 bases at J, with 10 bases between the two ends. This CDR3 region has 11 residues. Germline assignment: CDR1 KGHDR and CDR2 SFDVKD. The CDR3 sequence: CATFGGSEAFF. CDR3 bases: TGTGCCACCTTCGGGGGATCTGAAGCTTTCTTT.

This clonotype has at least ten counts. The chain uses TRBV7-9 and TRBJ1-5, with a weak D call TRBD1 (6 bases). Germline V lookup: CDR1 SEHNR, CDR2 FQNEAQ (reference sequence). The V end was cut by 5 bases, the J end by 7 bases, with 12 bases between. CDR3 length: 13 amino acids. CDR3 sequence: CASSREQGQPQHF. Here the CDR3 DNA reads TGTGCCAGCAGCCGTGAACAGGGCCAGCCCCAGCATTTT.

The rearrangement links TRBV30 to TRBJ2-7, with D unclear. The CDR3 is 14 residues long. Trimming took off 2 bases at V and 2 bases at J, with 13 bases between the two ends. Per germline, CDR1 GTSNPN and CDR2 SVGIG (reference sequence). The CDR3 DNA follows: TGTGCCTGGAGTCTTCAGGCTCGACCCTACGAGCAGTACTTC. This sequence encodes CAWSLQARPYEQYF.

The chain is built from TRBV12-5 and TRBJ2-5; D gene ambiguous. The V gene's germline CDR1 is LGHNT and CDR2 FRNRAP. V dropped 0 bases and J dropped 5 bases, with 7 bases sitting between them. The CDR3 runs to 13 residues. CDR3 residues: CASGLVNDETQYF. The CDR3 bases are TGTGCTAGTGGTTTGGTTAATGACGAGACCCAGTACTTC.

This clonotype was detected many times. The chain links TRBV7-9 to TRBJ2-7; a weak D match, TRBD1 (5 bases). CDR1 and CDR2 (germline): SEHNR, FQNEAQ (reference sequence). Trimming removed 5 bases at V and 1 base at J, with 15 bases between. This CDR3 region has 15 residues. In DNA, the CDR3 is TGTGCCAGCAGCAACGACAGAACTAATTCCTACGAGCAGTACTTC. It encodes CASSNDRTNSYEQYF.

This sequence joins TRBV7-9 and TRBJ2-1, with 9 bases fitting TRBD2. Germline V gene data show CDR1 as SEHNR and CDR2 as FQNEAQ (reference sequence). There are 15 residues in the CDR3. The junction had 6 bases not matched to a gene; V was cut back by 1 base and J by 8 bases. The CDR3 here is CASSLEGGRADEQFF. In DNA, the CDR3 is TGTGCCAGCAGCTTAGAAGGCGGGAGGGCCGATGAGCAGTTCTTC. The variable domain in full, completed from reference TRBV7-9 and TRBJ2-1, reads DTGVSQNPRHKITKRGQNVTFRCDPISEHNRLYWYRQTLGQGPEFLTYFQNEAQLEKSRLLSDRFSAERPKGSFSTLEIQRTEQGDSAMYLCASSLEGGRADEQFFGPGTRLTVL.

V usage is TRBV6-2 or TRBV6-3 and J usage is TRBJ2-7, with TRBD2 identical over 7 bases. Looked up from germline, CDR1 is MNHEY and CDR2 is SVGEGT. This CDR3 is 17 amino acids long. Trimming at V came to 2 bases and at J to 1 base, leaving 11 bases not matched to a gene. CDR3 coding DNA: TGTGCCAGCAGTTACGACCAAAAGCGGGACGTTTCCTACGAGCAGTACTTC. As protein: CASSYDQKRDVSYEQYF.

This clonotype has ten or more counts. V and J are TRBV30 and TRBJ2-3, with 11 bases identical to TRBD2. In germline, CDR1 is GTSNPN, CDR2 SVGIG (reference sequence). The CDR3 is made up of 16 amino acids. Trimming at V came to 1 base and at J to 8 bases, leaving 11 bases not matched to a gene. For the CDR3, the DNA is TGTGCCTGGAGTGCCCTTAGCGGGAGGGCCTCTAGTACGCAGTATTTT. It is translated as CAWSALSGRASSTQYF.